Sequencing of this TCR beta chain was carried out in a study of metastatic and nonmetastatic thyroid tumors. Study-wide results and caveats: As reported, TCR beta diversity in blood and tumor was significantly higher in malignant thyroid tumors than in benign nodules.

This clone was seen at least ten times. Its antigen is currently unknown. Patients had received no treatment of any kind before thyroid surgery. TCRdb ran MiXCR on the PCR reads. This table has 75,000 to 95,000 clones, roughly 13% appearing once. Trimming cost V 8 bases and J 2 bases; bases outside gene matches: 6. The germline gives CDR1 MNHNS, CDR2 SASEGT. The CDR3 covers 14 residues. This TCR came from a female donor with papillary thyroid cancer or a benign thyroid nodule (not recorded which). Some clones in this sample may be carry-over from other donors' samples. This chain connects TRBV6-1 to TRBJ1-3, with 7 bases fitting TRBD1. The material sequenced was blood. The DNA of the CDR3 is TGTGCCAGCGTTTCCGGGACAGCTGGAAACACCATATATTTT. Translating it yields CASVSGTAGNTIYF.